This T cell receptor (beta chain) came from a study of shared clonotypes between healthy human individuals. Whole-study context: With ages of 18 to 49, the donors were a couple of women and a few men. The plates for each donor numbered three CD4 naive, three CD4 memory, two CD8 naive and one CD8 memory. Study-wide points: The sharing of approximately 5.1% of naive CD4 clonotypes was seen across a handful of donors.

The sample holds one count of this clone. Its antigen is not identified. At the DNA level, this CDR3 is encoded by other sequences in the same sample as well. There are 13 residues in the CDR3. The V gene lost 5 bases and the J gene lost 5 bases, with 12 bases spanning the gap. CDR1 and CDR2 (germline): SEHNR, FQNEAQ (reference sequence). Here immunoSEQ multiplex PCR was the method, and the copy in TCRdb shows in-frame clones only, minus some. Here the sample spans roughly 2.2 million clones, 90% to 95% being singletons. The source is a man aged 18 to 30 in good health. Some clones in this sample may be carry-over from other donors' samples. This chain joins TRBV7-9 and TRBJ2-5; D is perhaps TRBD1 (7 bases). Input material: naive CD4+ T cells from PBMCs. Regarding subset: CD45RA+ positively selected. Here the CDR3 reads CASSGGGRETQYF. The CDR3 DNA follows: TGTGCCAGCAGCGGAGGGGGCAGGGAGACCCAGTACTTC.